This T cell receptor (beta chain) was retrieved from a study of CD8 T cells in Susac syndrome (dated by TCRdb to the late 2010s). For context, the study as a whole: Among the Susac syndrome patients who were sequenced, clinically active disease was present in 5 or 6 and clinical remission was observed in roughly eight. At blood withdrawal, Susac syndrome patients were either therapy-naive, taking corticosteroids (in some cases with IVIg as well), or taking IVIg alone. Repertoire sequencing was used to test whether CD8+ T cell activation and differentiation in Susac syndrome was antigen driven.

Peripheral blood CD8+ and CD4+ T cells from healthy donors, Susac syndrome patients and multiple sclerosis patients were profiled using high-throughput TCR beta sequencing. Recently defined diagnostic criteria for definite or probable disease were met by the Susac syndrome patients. Bulk CD8+ and CD4+ T cells were purified by magnetic negative isolation, whereas CD8+ TEMRA cells were enriched by FACS. Blood was drawn into EDTA tubes, processed within 24 hours, and PBMCs were isolated by density gradient centrifugation. PBMCs intended for TCR sequencing were cryopreserved in liquid nitrogen and were subsequently thawed in a 37 degrees C water bath. The sorted or isolated CD4+, CD8+ and CD8+ TEMRA cells reached a purity of at least 90%. RNA was extracted with the RNeasy kit and about 0.5 to 1 ug was reverse transcribed using random hexamers. TCR beta CDR3 regions were amplified with the immunoSEQ multiplex PCR assay covering 54 Vbeta and 13 Jbeta segments. Bias from PCR amplification was corrected by using a synthetic template baseline for primer optimization and for computational correction. Per the authors' processing: Only productive sequences were kept, with reads annotated to V, D and J genes according to IMGT and analyzed in immunoSEQ Analyzer. Clonality was computed as one minus Shannon entropy normalized by log2 of the number of productive unique sequences. Public and private clones were assessed among the 100 most prevalent clones of each patient and control. Susac-specific clones were defined as absent from healthy and MS cohorts, roughly 1,100 published viral clones and other ImmuneACCESS disease sequences. TCRdb took the public reads, trimmed them with fastp at Q25, ran MiXCR for clone calling and kept in-frame beta chains. Each entry is one CDR3 protein sequence, shown with its most common DNA and genes. TCRdb, not the authors, supplied the V and J calls. This sample comprises roughly 150,000 distinct CDR3 sequences, around 95% of them detected only once. Roughly 0.084% of the sample comes from the top ten.

Overall study outcomes, separate from this receptor: The TCR sequencing and HLA analysis was acknowledged to have included a relatively small number of individuals. The CD4+ T cell repertoire of patients with Susac syndrome showed no detectable clonal expansion.

The germline V gene supplies CDR1 SGHDN and CDR2 FVKESK. The junction carries 12 bases between V and J, which are trimmed by 0 bases and 9 bases respectively. Its CDR3 holds 14 amino acids, cysteine through phenylalanine. Of the read, only the CDR3 DNA is kept; its 42 bases are in frame from base 1. Concerning this clonotype: Its antigen remains undetermined. The record has no base qualities; no much larger clone is one base away.

The clonotype was recovered from a human donor with Susac syndrome. Here the chain combines TRBV14 and TRBJ2-1; too little of a D gene remains to name it. The sequenced sample consisted of CD4+ T cells from PBMCs. This receptor carries the CDR3 CASSQDIVGGEQFF. In nucleotides, the sequence is TGTGCCAGCAGCCAAGATATCGTGGGTGGTGAGCAGTTCTTC.